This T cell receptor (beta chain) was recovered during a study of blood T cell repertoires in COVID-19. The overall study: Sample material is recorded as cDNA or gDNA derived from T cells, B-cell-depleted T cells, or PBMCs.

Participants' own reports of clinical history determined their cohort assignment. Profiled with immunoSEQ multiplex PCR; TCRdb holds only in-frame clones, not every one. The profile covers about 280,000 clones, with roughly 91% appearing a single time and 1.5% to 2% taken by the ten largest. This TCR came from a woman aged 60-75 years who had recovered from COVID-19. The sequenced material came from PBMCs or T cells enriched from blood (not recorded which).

The CDR3 DNA follows: TGTGCCAGCAGCGTAGGGCCGCGGGGCGAGCAGTACTTC. Translation: CASSVGPRGEQYF. This chain connects TRBV9 to TRBJ2-7, with a tentative D call TRBD2 (6 bases). The CDR3 extends over 13 amino acids. In germline, CDR1 is SGDLS, CDR2 YYNGEE. Trimming cost V 0 bases and J 6 bases, with 10 bases left between them.